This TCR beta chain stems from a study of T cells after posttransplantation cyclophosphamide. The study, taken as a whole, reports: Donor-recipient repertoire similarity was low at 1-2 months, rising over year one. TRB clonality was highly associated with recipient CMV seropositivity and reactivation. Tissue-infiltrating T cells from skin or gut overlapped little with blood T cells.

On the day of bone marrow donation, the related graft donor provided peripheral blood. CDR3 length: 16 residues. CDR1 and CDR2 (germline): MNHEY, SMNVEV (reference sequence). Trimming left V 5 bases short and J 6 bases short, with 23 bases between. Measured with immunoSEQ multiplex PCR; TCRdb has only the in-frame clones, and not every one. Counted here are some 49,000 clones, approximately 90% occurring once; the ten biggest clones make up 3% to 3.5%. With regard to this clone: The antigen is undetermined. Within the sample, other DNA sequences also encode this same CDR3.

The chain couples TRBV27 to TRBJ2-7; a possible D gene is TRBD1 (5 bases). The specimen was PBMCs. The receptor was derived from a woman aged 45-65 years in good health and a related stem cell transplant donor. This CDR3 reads CASSLRFNRQGAEQYF. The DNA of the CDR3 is TGTGCCAGCAGTCTACGTTTCAATAGGCAGGGTGCCGAGCAGTACTTC.